This T cell receptor beta chain was identified in a study of OX40 agonist ivuxolimab in advanced cancers. Study-level background: Age averaged about 66 years (range about 20 to 80), and roughly 82% were male.

Study conclusions and caveats: Specificity for antigen went undetermined in the expanded peripheral T cells.

A note on this clone: The antigen remains unidentified.

This table comes from immunoSEQ multiplex PCR, and its TCRdb copy is limited to in-frame clones, with some not included. This sample carries tens of thousands of clones, roughly 92% of them seen once, and the ten largest clones take around 0.7%. Between the trimmed V and J ends, which lost 3 bases and 8 bases, there was a span of 7 bases. CDR3 length: 12 amino acids. Germline V lookup: CDR1 LNHDA, CDR2 SQIVND (reference sequence). This receptor was taken from an adult with an advanced solid tumor such as melanoma, head and neck, liver or kidney cancer. The material sequenced was CD4+ or CD8+ T cells sorted from blood, taken in a trial of the OX40 agonist ivuxolimab. The rearrangement uses TRBV19 and TRBJ1-4; no firm D call. The chain's CDR3 is CASSIREEKLFF. The CDR3 DNA reads TGTGCCAGTAGTATTCGGGAGGAAAAACTGTTTTTT.